The entry below describes one T cell receptor beta chain. Its target is not known. TCR beta libraries carry UMIs added by 5'RACE template switching. TCRdb reprocessed the 5' RACE reads and keeps a single row for each CDR3 protein, giving no DNA. The sample holds around 550,000 distinct CDR3 sequences. The CDR3 is 15 residues long. CDR1 is LNHDA and CDR2 is SQIVND in the germline V gene (reference sequence). The sample belongs to a study of T cells expressing NK-cell markers. Study results and limitations: Of CD8+ T cells, about 1.0-8% belonged to dominant NKG2C+ clonotypes in more than five donors.

The rearrangement uses TRBV19 and TRBJ2-5; there is no DNA to check the TCRdb D call of TRBD1. Input material: blood T cells: a sorted CD56 or NKG2C T cell subset, CD4+ or CD8+ T cells, or bulk PBMC T cells (not recorded which). The sequence was collected from a man between 18 and 35 years old in good health. The CDR3 here is CASSLSLPGGETQYF. Looking up the rest from reference TRBV19 and TRBJ2-5 gives the full variable domain: DGGITQSPKYLFRKEGQNVTLSCEQNLNHDAMYWYRQDPGQGLRLIYYSQIVNDFQKGDIAEGYSVSREKKESFPLTVTSAQKNPTAFYLCASSLSLPGGETQYFGPGTRLLVL.